One sample yielded the 17 T cell receptor beta chains listed below, sequenced in a study of cytomegalovirus exposure and HLA in healthy donors. The PCR contained 60 Vbeta and 13 Jbeta primers. Data came from immunoSEQ multiplex PCR; TCRdb stores just in-frame clones and leaves some out. The table records some 150,000 clones, just under 85% of them present only once. Material: PBMCs. These TCRs come from a man aged 40-49 years in good health and CMV-seropositive.

The genes are TRBV19 and TRBJ1-3; unclear D gene. Trimming took off 10 bases at V and 3 bases at J, with 13 bases between the two ends. The CDR3 runs to 13 residues. Germline V CDR1 and CDR2: LNHDA, SQIVND (reference sequence). The DNA for the CDR3 is TGTGCCACGACGAGGGTCTTTGGAAACACCATATATTTT. It yields the protein CATTRVFGNTIYF.

The rearrangement links TRBV30 to TRBJ2-6; possible D gene TRBD1, 6 bases. From germline, CDR1 is GTSNPN and CDR2 SVGIG (reference sequence). Trimming cost V 0 bases and J 4 bases, with 7 bases left between them. The CDR3 length is 14 residues. The CDR3 spells CAWSVGQGANVLTF. The DNA of the CDR3 is TGTGCCTGGAGTGTCGGACAGGGGGCCAACGTCCTGACTTTC.

This chain links TRBV21-1 with TRBJ1-2; no DNA check was done on the table's D call, TRBD1. TRBV21-1 is a documented pseudogene. This CDR3 has 12 amino acids. CDR3 sequence: CARGQGRGGYTF. CDR3 DNA: TGTGCCAGAGGACAGGGGCGAGGAGGCTACACCTTC.

The genes are TRBV19 and TRBJ2-5; TRBD2 matches at 9 bases. The CDR3 totals 15 residues. Trimming at V came to 8 bases and at J to 2 bases, leaving 9 bases not matched to a gene. CDR1 is LNHDA and CDR2 is SQIVND in the germline V gene (reference sequence). CDR3 nucleotides: TGTGCCAGTCCCCGAGTAGCGGGGGATCAAGAGACCCAGTACTTC. The encoded protein is CASPRVAGDQETQYF.

Of note for this clone: At one end, the junction sequence differs from germline, possibly due to a read error. The rearrangement uses TRBV7-7 and TRBJ2-7; D not resolved. This CDR3 comprises 13 residues. CDR1 and CDR2 from the germline V gene are SSHAT and FNYEAQ (reference sequence). This chain's CDR3 is CASSLGPTREQYF. DNA of the CDR3: TGTGCTAGCAGCTTAGGGCCTACGAGGGAGCAGTACTTC. The full variable domain, rest sourced from reference TRBV7-7 and TRBJ2-7, is GAGVSQSPRYKVTKRGQDVTLRCDPISSHATLYWYQQALGQGPEFLTYFNYEAQPDKSGLPSDRFSAERPEGSISTLTIQRTEQRDSAMYRCASSLGPTREQYFGPGTRLTVT.

The chain links TRBV6-5 to TRBJ2-4, with 8 bases fitting TRBD1. The CDR3 runs to 15 residues. V was pared by 6 bases and J by 4 bases, with 8 bases of the junction left unmatched. Germline V gene sequence: CDR1 MNHEY, CDR2 SVGAGI. CDR3: CASSRLGQVKNIQYF. The CDR3 DNA reads as TGTGCCAGCAGCCGCTTGGGACAGGTGAAAAACATTCAGTACTTC.

This chain links TRBV18 with TRBJ2-7; 11 positions agree with TRBD2. CDR1 is KGHSH, CDR2 LQKENI, per germline. The V segment lost 0 bases and the J segment 2 bases; nucleotides outside the gene matches: 3. The CDR3 extends over 16 amino acids. CDR3 DNA: TGTGCCAGCTCACCACCCGGGACTAGCGGAACCTACGAGCAGTACTTC. Translation: CASSPPGTSGTYEQYF.

This clone was observed a single time. J is TRBJ1-1 and V is TRBV7-3, with a weak D call TRBD1 (5 bases). Germline assignment: CDR1 SGHTA and CDR2 FQGTGA. The CDR3 runs 13 residues. Trimming stripped 8 bases from V and 0 bases from J, with 10 bases between. The CDR3 region is CASGEGMNTEAFF. CDR3 nucleotides: TGTGCCAGCGGGGAGGGGATGAACACTGAAGCTTTCTTT.

The chain couples TRBV11-3 to TRBJ2-1; 9 nucleotides agree with TRBD2. CDR1 and CDR2 from the germline V gene are SGHNT and YENEEA. Losses at the gene ends were 1 base for V and 3 bases for J; bases not matched to a gene: 4. The CDR3 length is 16 residues. This chain's CDR3 is CASSLVAGAFYNEQFF. The CDR3 DNA sequence: TGTGCCAGCAGCTTAGTAGCGGGAGCTTTCTACAATGAGCAGTTCTTC.

This clone showed up just once. The rearrangement links TRBV9 to TRBJ1-1; no clear D. The germline V gene has CDR1 SGDLS and CDR2 YYNGEE. Trimming stripped 0 bases from V and 0 bases from J, with 9 bases between. This CDR3 is 15 amino acids long. The CDR3: CASSVASTLNTEAFF. As DNA, the CDR3 is TGTGCCAGCAGCGTAGCTTCCACTTTGAACACTGAAGCTTTCTTT.

The V call is TRBV30, the J call TRBJ1-5; 7 nucleotides match TRBD1. The CDR3 has 14 residues. With 3 bases clipped from V and 7 bases from J, the junction kept 9 bases outside the gene matches. In germline, CDR1 is GTSNPN, CDR2 SVGIG (reference sequence). For the CDR3, the DNA is TGTGCCTGGAGGGGGCAGGGGGTAGGCCAGCCCCAGCATTTT. Its translation is CAWRGQGVGQPQHF.

In this sample, this clone turned up once. The V call is TRBV7-2, the J call TRBJ2-5, with D uncertain. Germline CDR1 SGHTA, CDR2 FQGNSA. The CDR3 totals 12 residues. The V end lost 4 bases, the J end lost 4 bases, and 7 bases lay between the germline ends. The DNA of the CDR3 is TGTGCCAGCAGCTCCTTGAGAGAGACCCAGTACTTC. The encoded protein is CASSSLRETQYF.

This chain uses TRBV5-6 with TRBJ2-2; D unclear. Germline assignment: CDR1 SGHDT and CDR2 YYEEEE. V shed 4 bases and J shed 6 bases, with 10 bases lying between them. This CDR3 contains 13 residues. This CDR3 is CASSLGPAGELFF. The CDR3 DNA reads TGTGCCAGCAGCCTTGGTCCGGCCGGGGAGCTGTTTTTT.

This clone was picked up a small number of times. This rearrangement joins TRBV6-6 to TRBJ1-3; D is ambiguous. The V gene's germline CDR1 is MNHNY and CDR2 SVGAGI (reference sequence). CDR3 length: 15 residues. Trimming pared 5 bases from V and 3 bases from J, leaving 14 bases between. DNA for the CDR3: TGTGCCAGCAGTCCCGCATCAATGAGTGGAAACACCATATATTTT. This codes for CASSPASMSGNTIYF.

The gene calls are TRBV4-2 and TRBJ2-7; 10 nucleotides align to TRBD2. The V gene's germline CDR1 is LGHNA and CDR2 YNFKEQ. The CDR3 spans 17 residues. Trimming took 0 bases from V and 1 from J; bases not matched to a gene: 6. CDR3 nucleotides: TGTGCCAGCAGCCAAGAGTTAGCGGGGGGAATTTCCTACGAGCAGTACTTC. Residues: CASSQELAGGISYEQYF.

The table lists this clone with a few counts. The rearrangement joins TRBV2 to TRBJ2-7; D unclear. V was shortened by 1 base and J by 3 bases, with 4 bases between the two germline ends. The CDR3 totals 12 residues. Germline V gives CDR1 SNHLY, CDR2 FYNNEI. The CDR3 DNA reads as TGTGCCAGCAGTGAAGTAATCTACGAGCAGTACTTC. It encodes CASSEVIYEQYF.

V gene TRBV27 combines with J gene TRBJ1-5; a weak D match, TRBD1 (5 bases). The CDR3 is made up of 17 amino acids. The V end was cut by 3 bases, the J end by 1 base, with 16 bases between. Germline V CDR1 and CDR2: MNHEY, SMNVEV (reference sequence). CDR3 region: CASSFGHRRGSNQPQHF. The CDR3 nucleotides read TGTGCCAGCAGTTTCGGACACCGAAGGGGAAGCAATCAGCCCCAGCATTTT.